The 30 T cell receptor beta chains below all came from one sample that was sequenced in a study of response to subunit inactivated influenza vaccine. TCRdb recomputed calls from the RT-PCR reads with MiXCR, one row per CDR3 protein. Among about 500,000 distinct CDR3 sequences, approximately 7.3% were seen once, and the ten largest hold around 13%. Sample: PBMCs from blood, taken around 25 months after vaccination. The receptors originated from a man aged 50-75 years who received an inactivated influenza vaccine.

The genes are TRBV5-1 and TRBJ2-3; tentatively, D is TRBD1 or TRBD2 (5 bases each). V shed 5 bases and J shed 4 bases, with 20 bases lying between them. Per germline, CDR1 SGHRS and CDR2 YFSETQ. This CDR3 is 16 amino acids long. CDR3 residues: CASRKGWGNSSDTQYF. In DNA form, the CDR3 reads TGCGCCAGCAGAAAAGGTTGGGGGAATAGTTCAGATACGCAGTATTTT.

The chain joins TRBV12-3 or TRBV12-4 to TRBJ2-5; possible D gene TRBD2, 6 bases. Trimming took 5 bases from V and 4 from J, leaving 17 bases between them. The CDR3 has 15 amino acids. CDR3 sequence (DNA): TGTGCCAGCAGTACCCTAGCGCTGGGGAGAGAGACCCAGTACTTC. Translation gives CASSTLALGRETQYF.

This clonotype was seen ten or more times. The rearrangement links TRBV12-3 or TRBV12-4 to TRBJ2-7; D possibly matches TRBD1 or TRBD2 (6 bases each). Trimming took 6 bases from V and 2 from J, leaving 17 bases between them. The CDR3 contains 15 residues. The CDR3 reads CASSKAWGAPYEQYF. The CDR3 DNA is TGTGCCAGCAGCAAGGCGTGGGGGGCCCCCTACGAGCAGTACTTC.

The sample holds a few counts of this clonotype. The chain links TRBV3-1 to TRBJ2-1, with TRBD2 matching over 9 bases. This CDR3 has 16 amino acids. CDR1 and CDR2 (germline): LGHDT, YNNKEL (reference sequence). J gave up 7 bases and V 4 bases, and 11 bases lay outside the gene matches. CDR3 nucleotide sequence: TGTGCCAGCAGCCTCGGAGTAGCGGGAGCCTGGAATGAGCAGTTCTTC. Translating it yields CASSLGVAGAWNEQFF.

This clonotype turned up a few times. The rearrangement uses TRBV6-5 and TRBJ1-1, with a possible D match to TRBD1 (6 bases). V shed 2 bases and J shed 7 bases, with 17 bases lying between them. There are 15 residues in the CDR3. The V gene's germline CDR1 is MNHEY and CDR2 SVGAGI. The CDR3 is CASSYPPGAGDEAFF. CDR3 in DNA: TGTGCCAGCAGTTACCCCCCGGGGGCTGGGGATGAAGCTTTCTTT.

The chain joins TRBV15 to TRBJ2-1, with 13 positions matching TRBD2. This CDR3 spans 16 amino acids. V lost 3 bases and J lost 6; bases outside the gene matches: 5. Germline V lookup: CDR1 LNHNV, CDR2 YYDKDF (reference sequence). For the CDR3, the DNA is TGTGCCACCAGCAGTGCCAGGACTAGCGGGAGCAATGAGCAGTTCTTC. Translating it yields CATSSARTSGSNEQFF. Based on the CDR3 plus reference TRBV15 and TRBJ2-1, the full variable domain is DAMVIQNPRYQVTQFGKPVTLSCSQTLNHNVMYWYQQKSSQAPKLLFHYYDKDFNNEADTPDNFQSRRPNTSFCFLDIRSPGLGDTAMYLCATSSARTSGSNEQFFGPGTRLTVL.

V and J are TRBV4-3 and TRBJ1-2; 7 bases are a match to TRBD1. This CDR3 is 18 amino acids long. CDR1 LGHNA and CDR2 YSLEER come from the germline V gene. Germline trimming cut 1 base from V and 0 bases from J; bases unmatched to any gene: 11. CDR3 nucleotides: TGCGCCAGCAGCCAAGCTGCCGACAGGGTAGGGGCTAACTATGGCTACACCTTC. It is translated as CASSQAADRVGANYGYTF.

This clonotype showed up just a few times. The chain links TRBV18 to TRBJ1-3, with no clear D. Trimming removed 0 bases from V and 3 bases from J, with 9 bases in between. The CDR3 is made up of 15 amino acids. Germline CDR1 KGHSH, CDR2 LQKENI. CDR3 loop: CASSPPGQYGNTIYF. The CDR3 coding sequence is TGTGCCAGCTCACCACCAGGGCAGTATGGAAACACCATATATTTT.

This chain uses TRBV15 with TRBJ2-2; maybe TRBD2 (6 bases). This CDR3 spans 14 amino acids. V shed 0 bases and J shed 6 bases, with 8 bases lying between them. From germline, CDR1 is LNHNV and CDR2 YYDKDF (reference sequence). CDR3: CATSRDPGAGELFF. The CDR3 DNA reads TGTGCCACCAGCAGAGATCCGGGGGCCGGGGAGCTGTTTTTT.

In its sample, this clonotype was seen a few times. This sequence joins TRBV7-2 and TRBJ2-1; a possible D gene is TRBD2 (5 bases). This CDR3 region has 15 residues. CDR1 and CDR2 (germline): SGHTA, FQGNSA. V gave up 0 bases and J gave up 6 bases, with 12 bases separating them. The CDR3, as DNA: TGTGCCAGCAGCTTAGCGCGAGACTATCTCAATGAGCAGTTCTTC. Encoded protein: CASSLARDYLNEQFF.

This clonotype was picked up a small number of times. The rearrangement links TRBV20-1 to TRBJ1-5, with D perhaps matching TRBD1 (5 bases). CDR1 is DFQATT, CDR2 SNEGSKA, per germline (reference sequence). The CDR3 loop spans 16 amino acids. The V end was cut by 1 base, the J end by 0 bases, with 13 bases between. This CDR3 reads CSARAMNRNSNQPQHF. The DNA for the CDR3 is TGCAGTGCTAGAGCCATGAACAGGAATAGCAATCAGCCCCAGCATTTT.

Note on this clonotype: Given the absence of the conserved phenylalanine or tryptophan at the CDR3 end, a read error is likely. The rearrangement links TRBV4-2 to TRBJ2-7, with TRBD2 as a possible D gene (6 bases). Looked up from germline, CDR1 is LGHNA and CDR2 is YNFKEQ. The CDR3 length is 16 residues. Trimming cost V 5 bases and J 0 bases, with 17 bases left between them. The CDR3: CASSGNRDWSSYEQYY. As DNA, the CDR3 is TGTGCCAGCAGCGGAAACCGGGACTGGAGCTCCTACGAGCAGTACTAC.

This clonotype appeared a few times. The gene calls are TRBV20-1 and TRBJ1-5; maybe TRBD1 (6 bases). The V gene's germline CDR1 is DFQATT and CDR2 SNEGSKA (reference sequence). V lost 3 bases and J lost 7, with 19 bases in between. The CDR3 sequence is 15 residues long. The CDR3 loop is CSARGEGGARQPQHF. The CDR3 DNA follows: TGCAGTGCTAGGGGAGAGGGGGGCGCAAGACAGCCCCAGCATTTT.

This clonotype was seen only a few times. J is TRBJ1-4 and V is TRBV15, with D uncertain. The CDR3 is 15 residues long. Germline V gene lookup returns CDR1 LNHNV and CDR2 YYDKDF (reference sequence). The V and J ends lost 1 base and 7 bases respectively, with 13 bases between them. CDR3 bases: TGTGCCACCAGCAGAGGAGCCGGCGAGGGTGAAAAACTGTTTTTT. This gives the protein CATSRGAGEGEKLFF.

This clonotype was found a few times. This chain links TRBV4-1 with TRBJ2-7, with D hard to call. Germline V gene sequence: CDR1 MGHRA, CDR2 YSYEKL. The CDR3 loop spans 13 amino acids. V shed 1 base and J shed 3 bases, with 7 bases lying between them. Here the CDR3 DNA reads TGCGCCAGCAGCCAAGTGTGGGGCTACGAGCAGTACTTC. Protein sequence: CASSQVWGYEQYF.

This clonotype was observed at least ten times. The genes are TRBV29-1 and TRBJ2-7; D gene unclear. V was clipped by 4 bases and J by 0 bases, with 7 bases between them. The CDR3 covers 12 residues. Germline V gene sequence: CDR1 SQVTM, CDR2 ANQGSEA. In nucleotides, the CDR3 is TGCAGCGTTGTGATAGACTCCTACGAGCAGTACTTC. It yields the protein CSVVIDSYEQYF.

This clonotype has a handful of counts. V gene TRBV24-1 combines with J gene TRBJ2-5, with TRBD2 identical over 8 bases. The junction had 7 bases not matched to a gene; V was cut back by 4 bases and J by 1 base. Germline CDR1 and CDR2: KGHDR and SFDVKD. This CDR3 comprises 16 residues. The CDR3 reads CATSDSSGGTQETQYF. As DNA, the CDR3 is TGTGCCACCAGTGACTCCTCGGGGGGGACCCAAGAGACCCAGTACTTC.

This clonotype was detected a few times. This chain uses TRBV5-1 with TRBJ1-1; D call uncertain. The CDR3 spans 16 residues. From germline, CDR1 is SGHRS and CDR2 YFSETQ. V shed 0 bases and J shed 1 base, with 13 bases lying between them. CDR3 bases: TGCGCCAGCAGCTTGGCGCAAGCACAGTGGAACACTGAAGCTTTCTTT. Protein product: CASSLAQAQWNTEAFF.

V is TRBV10-3 and J is TRBJ2-1; 8 bases fit TRBD2. CDR3 size: 14 residues. Per germline, CDR1 ENHRY and CDR2 SYGVKD. The junction had 3 bases not matched to a gene; V was cut back by 3 bases and J by 5 bases. The CDR3 region has the DNA TGTGCCATCAGTGAAGGACTAGCCCACAATGAGCAGTTCTTC. The encoded protein is CAISEGLAHNEQFF.

This clonotype was detected only a few times. The chain joins TRBV5-1 to TRBJ2-1; D is unresolved. The CDR3 consists of 14 residues. The V gene's germline CDR1 is SGHRS and CDR2 YFSETQ. V lost 0 bases and J 8 bases, leaving 12 bases between the germline ends. The chain's CDR3 is CASSLEAKTDEQFF. The CDR3 DNA follows: TGCGCCAGCAGCTTGGAGGCTAAAACGGATGAGCAGTTCTTC.

This clonotype has a handful of counts. The V call is TRBV7-9, the J call TRBJ1-2; possible D gene TRBD1, 6 bases. CDR3 length: 15 amino acids. Germline-derived CDR1 and CDR2 are SEHNR and FQNEAQ (reference sequence). Trimming took off 1 base at V and 0 bases at J, with 9 bases between the two ends. Written as DNA, the CDR3 is TGTGCCAGCAGCTTAGTCGGGACAACTAACTATGGCTACACCTTC. This gives the protein CASSLVGTTNYGYTF.

The chain is built from TRBV7-6 and TRBJ2-7; TRBD2 matches at 8 bases. Germline V lookup: CDR1 SGHVS, CDR2 FNYEAQ. This CDR3 is 15 amino acids long. Losses at the gene ends were 4 bases for V and 0 bases for J; bases not matched to a gene: 5. DNA of the CDR3: TGTGCCAGCAGCTCCGGGGGGGGGAGCTCCTACGAGCAGTACTTC. Translated, it gives CASSSGGGSSYEQYF.

This clonotype turned up a few times. The chain is built from TRBV5-5 and TRBJ2-1; TRBD2 might be the D (5 bases). Per the germline V gene, CDR1 is SGHKS and CDR2 is YYEKEE (reference sequence). The CDR3 consists of 14 residues. V was pared by 2 bases and J by 6 bases, with 12 bases between. CDR3 sequence (DNA): TGTGCCAGCAGCTTTCTACTAGGTTTCAATGAGCAGTTCTTC. This codes for CASSFLLGFNEQFF.

This clonotype was counted between two and nine times. This chain uses TRBV27 with TRBJ1-1; 7 bases are shared with TRBD1. With 5 bases clipped from V and 4 bases from J, the junction kept 4 bases outside the gene matches. The CDR3 runs 13 residues. Germline V gene lookup returns CDR1 MNHEY and CDR2 SMNVEV (reference sequence). CDR3 sequence (DNA): TGTGCCAGCAGTACTCGGACAGGCACTGAAGCTTTCTTT. It encodes CASSTRTGTEAFF.

V is TRBV7-6 and J is TRBJ1-3; 10 nucleotides align to TRBD1. The junction had 6 bases not matched to a gene; V was cut back by 2 bases and J by 2 bases. CDR3 length equals 17 residues. CDR1 and CDR2 from the germline V gene are SGHVS and FNYEAQ. The CDR3 sequence is CASSLRPGQGPGNTIYF. CDR3 DNA sequence: TGTGCCAGCAGCTTAAGACCGGGACAGGGGCCTGGAAACACCATATATTTT.

This clonotype has a handful of counts. Here the CDR3 reads CASQETENTEAFF. Written as DNA, the CDR3 is TGCGCCAGCCAAGAGACTGAGAACACTGAAGCTTTCTTT. The gene calls are TRBV10-1 and TRBJ1-1; D gene ambiguous. Germline V gene data show CDR1 as WNHNN and CDR2 as SYGVQD (reference sequence). V lost 8 bases to trimming and J lost 1 base, with 11 bases between them. The CDR3 totals 13 residues.

V and J are TRBV6-1 and TRBJ2-2; D gene ambiguous. CDR1 MNHNS and CDR2 SASEGT come from the germline V gene. CDR3 length equals 13 residues. The germline V and J ends were trimmed by 0 bases and 4 bases, with 3 bases remaining between them. This CDR3 is CASSEAVTGELFF. The CDR3 nucleotides are TGTGCCAGCAGTGAAGCCGTCACCGGGGAGCTGTTTTTT.

The chain recombines TRBV6-2 or TRBV6-3 with TRBJ2-7; TRBD2 matches at 9 bases. This CDR3 comprises 15 residues. The V segment lost 2 bases and the J segment 2 bases; nucleotides outside the gene matches: 4. Per the germline V gene, CDR1 is MNHEY and CDR2 is SVGEGT. The CDR3 DNA follows: TGTGCCAGCAGTTACCCTAGCGGGGAAGCCTACGAGCAGTACTTC. Translation gives CASSYPSGEAYEQYF.

The chain is built from TRBV25-1 and TRBJ2-7, with D unresolved. The germline V and J ends were trimmed by 2 bases and 0 bases, with 11 bases remaining between them. CDR1 and CDR2 from the germline V gene are MGHDK and SYGVNS. The CDR3 is 15 residues long. The chain's CDR3 is CASSEALSSSYEQYF. CDR3 in DNA: TGTGCCAGCAGTGAAGCTCTCTCGAGCTCCTACGAGCAGTACTTC.

This clonotype was seen many times. This chain joins TRBV12-3 or TRBV12-4 and TRBJ2-7; no reliable D call. V dropped 1 base and J dropped 3 bases, with 13 bases sitting between them. The CDR3 runs to 15 residues. Here the CDR3 reads CASSLVPRLDYEQYF. The DNA for the CDR3 is TGTGCCAGCAGTTTAGTTCCCCGGTTGGACTACGAGCAGTACTTC.